The table lists the clone carrying this T cell receptor (beta chain) with a few counts. The antigen remains unidentified. The data derive from a study of early T cells in non-severe SARS-CoV-2 infection. Study background: The sequenced material was bulk RNA from unsorted whole blood, and its chains were unpaired. Study observations and caveats: CD4 and private specificities were missed by VDJdb matching, which favored anti-spike CD8 responses.

Per the germline V gene, CDR1 is DFQATT and CDR2 is SNEGSKA (reference sequence). Trimming removed 0 bases from V and 11 bases from J, with 17 bases in between. CDR3 length: 13 amino acids. Unique molecular identifiers were attached to individual cDNA molecules. TCRdb fed the 5' RACE reads into MiXCR, producing one record per CDR3 protein. The sample includes 80,000 to 95,000 distinct CDR3 sequences, approximately 15% of them seen just once. The chain is built from TRBV20-1 and TRBJ2-7, with D possibly TRBD1 on 6 matching bases. The specimen sequenced was whole blood. The clonotype comes from an adult who was a healthcare worker with PCR-confirmed SARS-CoV-2 infection or an uninfected control (not recorded which). The CDR3 nucleotides read TGCAGTGCTAGAGATACAGGGCGAAACAGGGAGTACTTC. Protein sequence: CSARDTGRNREYF.